The present T cell receptor beta chain was sequenced within a study of blood T cell repertoires in COVID-19. Study background: T cells, B-cell-depleted T cells, or PBMCs provided the cDNA or gDNA that served as material.

The table came from immunoSEQ multiplex PCR; TCRdb's copy has only in-frame clones and leaves some out. The sample has approximately 170,000 clones; approximately 85% are singletons. The CDR3 covers 17 residues. After removal of 5 bases from V and 1 base from J, the junction contained 10 bases not matched to a gene. CDR1 and CDR2 from the germline V gene are MDHEN and SYDVKM. Input material: peripheral blood. The chain recombines TRBV28 with TRBJ1-1, with TRBD1 identical over 10 bases. The source of this sequence is a man in his 60s with active or convalescent COVID-19. DNA for the CDR3: TGTGCCAGCAGTCCAAGACAGGGGGCGTATACGAACACTGAAGCTTTCTTT. Its translation: CASSPRQGAYTNTEAFF.